Listed below are T cell receptor beta chains from one sample, sequenced in a study of blood T cell repertoires in COVID-19. Clones were read by immunoSEQ multiplex PCR, and TCRdb kept only the in-frame ones, dropping some. The sample includes around 250,000 clones, more than 85% of them seen just once. The sequencing input was peripheral blood. Receptors were obtained from a man aged 18 to 30 with active or convalescent COVID-19. Both conserved end residues are trimmed from each CDR3. The D gene is left open where the match is weak. Clone sizes are given selectively: once, few, many, or a class where the clone is expanded.

>TRBV11-3|.|.|TRBJ2-3
ASSPGSGRSTDTQY
>TRBV24-1|.|.|TRBJ2-7
APPALGQALGEQY
>TRBV3-1/TRBV3-2|medium-sized|TRBD2|TRBJ2-4
ASSPIRTSGGPDVGIQY
>TRBV6-2/TRBV6-3|.|.|TRBJ2-1
ASSSPGLGVNEQF
>TRBV5-4|.|TRBD2|TRBJ2-5
ASRSGEETQY
>TRBV7-9|.|.|TRBJ1-2
ASSLVENGYT
>TRBV3-1/TRBV3-2|.|TRBD2|TRBJ2-7
ASSRSGLAYEQY
>TRBV28|.|.|TRBJ1-2
ASVLTGSDYGYT
>TRBV5-8|few|.|TRBJ1-4
ASSLTVAGEKLF
>TRBV27|.|.|TRBJ1-6
ASSLSTGLGIISSPLH
>TRBV10-2|.|TRBD1|TRBJ2-5
ASRLSTGMGQETQY
>TRBV4-2|once|TRBD2|TRBJ2-2
ASSGTSGSTTGELF
>TRBV7-9|few|.|TRBJ1-2
ASSYGILYGYT
>TRBV21-1|.|.|TRBJ2-1
AGRTGEDNEQF
>TRBV29-1|.|TRBD1|TRBJ2-1
SVAGTAGAEQF
>TRBV11-2|.|.|TRBJ2-7
ASSFRYEQY
>TRBV27|.|TRBD1|TRBJ2-7
ASNLDREEEYEQY
>TRBV19|.|.|TRBJ1-1
ASSRGTEAF
>TRBV13|.|.|TRBJ1-5
ASSLSGQPQH
>TRBV15|few|TRBD1|TRBJ2-5
ATSGRQGGGETQY
>TRBV7-3|once|TRBD1|TRBJ1-1
ASSLLPGQGPTEAF
>TRBV3-1/TRBV3-2|.|.|TRBJ1-1
ASSQAMNTEAF
>TRBV7-3|.|.|TRBJ2-3
ASSSRRRTDTQY
>TRBV5-1|.|.|TRBJ1-1
ASSLAVGGTEAF
>TRBV11-2|.|TRBD2|TRBJ2-5
ASSLERFTGRETQY
>TRBV27|.|TRBD2|TRBJ2-2
ASRGGATGELF
>TRBV2|.|TRBD1|TRBJ1-2
ASNGQGYGYT
>TRBV29-1|.|TRBD1|TRBJ1-2
SVEKTGQELYGYT
>TRBV15|.|TRBD2|TRBJ2-3
ATSTKFSGSEADTQY
>TRBV9|few|.|TRBJ2-5
ASSAAHSGWEETQY
>TRBV7-8|.|.|TRBJ2-7
ASSFSPGLSSYEQY
>TRBV27|.|.|TRBJ2-1
ASSMGNQQF
>TRBV7-2|.|TRBD1|TRBJ1-2
ASSLGRGRYGYT
>TRBV5-1|.|.|TRBJ1-1
ASKAGMNTEAF
>TRBV10-3|.|TRBD2|TRBJ2-7
AIRRAGGISYEQY
>TRBV28|.|.|TRBJ2-5
ASSLLAETQY
>TRBV10-3|.|.|TRBJ2-7
ATQGTNEDEQY
>TRBV5-1|.|.|TRBJ2-2
ASSIREELF
>TRBV7-3|.|.|TRBJ2-1
ASSLWENNEQF
>TRBV7-9|.|.|TRBJ2-3
ASSSRTATDTQY
>TRBV19|.|.|TRBJ2-1
ASSILPRDSEQF
>TRBV6-5|.|.|TRBJ1-1
ASSYYMNTEAF
>TRBV9|.|TRBD2|TRBJ2-1
ASSVVGDYSYNEQF
>TRBV7-3|.|TRBD1|TRBJ2-1
ASSPGQGSLNEQF
>TRBV6-2/TRBV6-3|many|TRBD2|TRBJ2-7
ASNPAGGFSYEQY
>TRBV4-1|.|.|TRBJ1-5
ASSQYTGSQPQH
>TRBV10-1|.|TRBD2|TRBJ2-3
ANSGLAGDTDTQY
>TRBV7-2|.|.|TRBJ1-5
ASSPLGDSQPQH
>TRBV5-6|.|TRBD1|TRBJ1-6
ASSFGQGVNSPLH
>TRBV10-2|.|.|TRBJ1-1
ASRERGITAF
>TRBV19|.|.|TRBJ1-5
ASRRGGTGRAQPQH
>TRBV29-1|few|.|TRBJ1-1
SVLLHGLGTEAF
>TRBV5-1|.|.|TRBJ2-3
ASSLGLVTDTQY